This TCR beta chain was obtained from a study of beta chain features in type 1 diabetes. A note on this clone: Its antigen is still unknown.

The entirety of the isolated RNA underwent reverse transcription, so expressed TCRB transcripts were sequenced. The method was immunoSEQ multiplex PCR; TCRdb's version includes in-frame clones alone and lacks a portion of them. The data show about 260,000 clones, roughly 20% seen once. Germline assignment: CDR1 SQVTM and CDR2 ANQGSEA. The CDR3 has 16 residues. Trimming removed 1 base at V and 0 bases at J, with 13 bases between. Study-wide points: The question of HLA type influencing TCRB rearrangement was one that remained unresolved here. Equally in patients and controls, PCR might preferentially amplify shorter templates. Patients with Type 1 diabetes showed moderately but significantly shorter TCRB CDR3s in all four CD4+ subsets.

V usage is TRBV29-1 and J usage is TRBJ2-1; possible D gene TRBD2, 6 bases. The sample was naive CD4+ T cells from blood. The TCR comes from a woman aged 40 to 49 with type 1 diabetes. CDR3 sequence reads: CSVEGPRGSSYNEQFF. DNA of the CDR3: TGCAGCGTTGAAGGCCCCCGGGGGAGCTCCTACAATGAGCAGTTCTTC.